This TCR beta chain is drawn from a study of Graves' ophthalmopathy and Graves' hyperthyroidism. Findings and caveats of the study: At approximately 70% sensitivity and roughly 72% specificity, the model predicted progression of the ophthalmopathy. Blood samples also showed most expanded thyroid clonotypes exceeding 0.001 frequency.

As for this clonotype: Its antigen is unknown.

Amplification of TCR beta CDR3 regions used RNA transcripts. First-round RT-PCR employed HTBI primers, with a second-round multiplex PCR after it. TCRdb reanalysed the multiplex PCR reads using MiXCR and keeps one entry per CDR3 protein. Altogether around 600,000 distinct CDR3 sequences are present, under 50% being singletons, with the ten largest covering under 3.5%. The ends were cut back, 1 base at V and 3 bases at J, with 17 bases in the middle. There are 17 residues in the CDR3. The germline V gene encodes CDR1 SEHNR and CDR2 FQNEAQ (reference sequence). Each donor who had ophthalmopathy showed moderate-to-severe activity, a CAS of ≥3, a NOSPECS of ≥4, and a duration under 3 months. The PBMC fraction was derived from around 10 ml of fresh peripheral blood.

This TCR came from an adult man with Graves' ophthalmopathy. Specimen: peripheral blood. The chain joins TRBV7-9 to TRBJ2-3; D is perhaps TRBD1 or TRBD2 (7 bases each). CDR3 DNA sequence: TGTGCCAGCAGCTTAGTTGAGGGGGCGGGAGTTACAGATACGCAGTATTTT. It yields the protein CASSLVEGAGVTDTQYF.